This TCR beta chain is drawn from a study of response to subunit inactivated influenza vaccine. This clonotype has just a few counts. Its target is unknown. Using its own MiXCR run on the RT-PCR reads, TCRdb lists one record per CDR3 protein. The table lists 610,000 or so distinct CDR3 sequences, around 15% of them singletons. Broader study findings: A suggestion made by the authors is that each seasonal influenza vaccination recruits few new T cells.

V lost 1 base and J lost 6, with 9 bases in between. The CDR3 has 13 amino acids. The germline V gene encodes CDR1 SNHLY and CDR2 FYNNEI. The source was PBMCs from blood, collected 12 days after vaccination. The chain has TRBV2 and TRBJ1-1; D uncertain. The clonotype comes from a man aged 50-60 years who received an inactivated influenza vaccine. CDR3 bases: TGTGCCAGCAGTGAAGGTGCAGTGGCTGAAGCTTTCTTT. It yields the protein CASSEGAVAEAFF.